This TCR beta chain came from a study of T cells in Graves' hyperthyroidism and ophthalmopathy. Whole-study results and caveats: Most thyroid-expanded clonotypes above 0.001 were also found in blood.

Every diagnosis used clinical symptoms, serum thyroxine and TRAb, thyroid ultrasound and orbital computed tomography. Using RNA transcripts as the source, TCR beta CDR3 regions were amplified. An initial round of RT-PCR targeting the TCR CDR3 relied on the HTBI primer set. TCRdb used MiXCR to reprocess the multiplex PCR reads, holding one entry per CDR3 protein. The repertoire holds more than 500,000 distinct CDR3 sequences, about 17% seen once, with 3% to 4% in the top ten. About this clonotype: Its antigen remains unidentified.

Deletions cut 3 bases from V and 4 bases from J, with 14 bases between. The CDR3 spans 15 residues. Germline V CDR1 and CDR2: SGDLS, YYNGEE. The sample taken for sequencing was blood. The TCR was taken from a woman aged 25 to 45 with Graves' hyperthyroidism. This chain uses TRBV9 with TRBJ2-1; maybe TRBD2 (6 bases). The CDR3 is CASSGSEGRYNEQFF. The CDR3 DNA reads as TGTGCCAGCAGCGGATCGGAGGGCCGGTACAATGAGCAGTTCTTC.